Shown below are 8 T cell receptor beta chains from a single sample sequenced in a study of beta chain features in type 1 diabetes. Every isolated RNA sample was fully reverse transcribed, so sequencing captured expressed TCRB transcripts. The assay was immunoSEQ multiplex PCR, and TCRdb's table has in-frame clones only and misses some. The sample has 310,000 or so clones; 8% are singletons. Sequences were obtained from central memory CD4+ T cells from blood. The receptors come from a woman aged 18-29 years in good health.

This clone was observed a handful of times. The V and J genes are TRBV7-2 and TRBJ2-7; no clear D. This CDR3 region has 14 residues. Germline V gene lookup returns CDR1 SGHTA and CDR2 FQGNSA. Between the trimmed V and J ends, which lost 2 bases and 0 bases, there was a span of 8 bases. In DNA form, the CDR3 reads TGTGCCAGCAGCTTAAACACGATCTCCTACGAGCAGTACTTC. This encodes CASSLNTISYEQYF. The full variable domain, its missing parts supplied by reference TRBV7-2 and TRBJ2-7, is GAGVSQSPSNKVTEKGKDVELRCDPISGHTALYWYRQSLGQGLEFLIYFQGNSAPDKSGLPSDRFSAERTGGSVSTLTIQRTQQEDSAVYLCASSLNTISYEQYFGPGTRLTVT.

This clone was counted between two and nine times. The V call is TRBV29-1, the J call TRBJ1-1, with a tentative D call TRBD1 (6 bases). This CDR3 has 12 amino acids. Germline V gene lookup returns CDR1 SQVTM and CDR2 ANQGSEA. V lost 6 bases to trimming and J lost 1 base, with 9 bases between them. The CDR3 region is CSVRGGNTEAFF. CDR3 bases: TGCAGCGTAAGAGGGGGGAACACTGAAGCTTTCTTT. The entire variable domain, with the rest obtained from reference TRBV29-1 and TRBJ1-1, is as follows: SAVISQKPSRDICQRGTSLTIQCQVDSQVTMMFWYRQQPGQSLTLIATANQGSEATYESGFVIDKFPISRPNLTFSTLTVSNMSPEDSSIYLCSVRGGNTEAFFGQGTRLTVV.

The chain combines TRBV7-9 with TRBJ1-1, with 9 bases that match TRBD1. V dropped 5 bases and J dropped 3; count of bases not matched to a gene: 13. The CDR3 has 17 amino acids. Germline loops: CDR1 SEHNR, CDR2 FQNEAQ (reference sequence). The DNA of the CDR3 is TGTGCCAGCAGCGCTGGGCCCGGGACAGGGAAAGACACTGAAGCTTTCTTT. Translating it yields CASSAGPGTGKDTEAFF.

This clone has just a few counts. The chain links TRBV7-2 to TRBJ2-7, with 11 bases identical to TRBD2. The CDR3 is 14 amino acids. The trim removed 4 bases at V and 6 bases at J, leaving 5 bases unmatched. Germline-derived CDR1 and CDR2 are SGHTA and FQGNSA. The CDR3: CASSSTSGIGEQYF. The CDR3 DNA reads TGTGCCAGCAGCTCGACTAGCGGGATTGGCGAGCAGTACTTC.

This clone was counted between two and nine times. CDR3 DNA: TGTGCCAGCAGTTTCACTACTGGCGAGCAGTACTTC. Protein product: CASSFTTGEQYF. This chain uses TRBV6-5 with TRBJ2-7; D not certain. CDR3 length: 12 residues. Germline lookup yields CDR1 MNHEY and CDR2 SVGAGI. V lost 4 bases to trimming and J lost 6 bases, with 10 bases between them.

This clone was found many times. The rearrangement joins TRBV15 to TRBJ2-1; a possible D gene is TRBD2 (5 bases). Trimming removed 5 bases from V and 5 bases from J, with 10 bases in between. The CDR3 length is 13 residues. Germline loops: CDR1 LNHNV, CDR2 YYDKDF (reference sequence). For the CDR3, the DNA is TGTGCCACCAGCCCGGACTCGCACAATGAGCAGTTCTTC. This translates into CATSPDSHNEQFF.

This clone was seen a few times. The chain joins TRBV2 to TRBJ2-1; no clear D gene. The V end lost 6 bases, the J end lost 7 bases, and 13 bases lay between the germline ends. Germline V CDR1 and CDR2: SNHLY, FYNNEI. CDR3 size: 13 residues. Here the CDR3 DNA reads TGTGCCAGCAGCCTCGTGGGCTGGAATGAGCAGTTCTTC. Its translation: CASSLVGWNEQFF.

This clone occurred once. The chain is built from TRBV7-2 and TRBJ2-7, with D tentatively TRBD1 or TRBD2 (5 bases each). Deletions cut 4 bases from V and 6 bases from J, with 19 bases between. Germline assignment: CDR1 SGHTA and CDR2 FQGNSA. The CDR3 is made up of 15 amino acids. The CDR3 bases are TGTGCCAGCAGCTCCCCGGGGCAGACTGGGAGCGAGCAGTACTTC. It encodes CASSSPGQTGSEQYF.